This T cell receptor (beta chain) was found in a study of T cell changes during pregnancy in multiple sclerosis. The CDR3 extends over 15 amino acids. Germline V gene sequence: CDR1 SGHNT, CDR2 YYREEE (reference sequence). Trimming stripped 3 bases from V and 4 bases from J, with 16 bases between. Some clones are missing from TCRdb's copy, which holds only in-frame ones; the method was immunoSEQ multiplex PCR. The table lists under 85,000 clones, roughly 94% of them singletons, with more than 0.45% in the top ten. In this sample, this clone turned up once. Source: peripheral blood, taken in the third trimester of pregnancy. The chain has TRBV5-4 and TRBJ2-5; a possible D gene is TRBD2 (6 bases). The receptor comes from a female donor with multiple sclerosis, enrolled in a pregnancy study. The DNA of the CDR3 is TGTGCCAGCAGCTCTCCTCGGAGGGACTTAGAGACCCAGTACTTC. Amino acids: CASSSPRRDLETQYF.